A single sample gave rise to the 13 T cell receptor beta chains below, sequenced in a study of CD8 T cells in ankylosing spondylitis. TCRdb re-derived calls from the 5' RACE reads in MiXCR, one entry per CDR3 protein. The sample yields approximately 300,000 distinct CDR3 sequences, less than 25% seen once. Specimen: blood, either unsorted or a sorted T cell fraction (not recorded which). The receptors come from a female donor with ankylosing spondylitis or in good health (not recorded which).

The chain links TRBV24-1 to TRBJ1-1; possible D gene TRBD1, 5 bases. The CDR3 runs to 13 residues. Trimming took off 4 bases at V and 5 bases at J, with 10 bases between the two ends. Germline assignment: CDR1 KGHDR and CDR2 SFDVKD. This chain's CDR3 is CATSEDRQTEAFF. The CDR3 nucleotides read TGTGCCACCAGTGAGGATCGACAGACTGAAGCTTTCTTT.

This clonotype was seen at least ten times. The chain joins TRBV20-1 to TRBJ2-2, with TRBD2 identical over 11 bases. This CDR3 region has 15 residues. Germline V gene sequence: CDR1 DFQATT, CDR2 SNEGSKA (reference sequence). Germline trimming cut 6 bases from V and 8 bases from J; bases unmatched to any gene: 11. CDR3 sequence reads: CSAGDSGRASGELFF. CDR3 in DNA: TGCAGTGCGGGTGATAGCGGGAGGGCCTCGGGGGAGCTGTTTTTT.

This chain links TRBV6-1 with TRBJ1-2; D is possibly TRBD1 (5 bases). Trimming left V 7 bases short and J 8 bases short, with 14 bases between. CDR1 and CDR2 from the germline V gene are MNHNS and SASEGT. The CDR3 consists of 12 residues. CDR3 sequence reads: CASTAGRWGYTF. DNA for the CDR3: TGTGCCAGCACGGCAGGGCGGTGGGGCTACACCTTC.

This clonotype appeared a few times. This sequence joins TRBV10-3 and TRBJ1-1, with D possibly being TRBD1 (6 bases). With 10 bases removed from V and 0 bases from J, the gap between germline ends came to 15 bases. CDR3 length equals 14 residues. Germline loops: CDR1 ENHRY, CDR2 SYGVKD. The CDR3 sequence is CATTGISLNTEAFF. The CDR3 DNA reads as TGTGCCACTACAGGGATATCCCTGAACACTGAAGCTTTCTTT.

This clonotype showed up many times. The rearrangement uses TRBV5-8 and TRBJ2-6; D gene unclear. Trimming left V 1 base short and J 11 bases short, with 7 bases between. There are 12 residues in the CDR3. Germline V lookup: CDR1 SGHTS, CDR2 YDEGEE. The CDR3 DNA reads as TGTGCCAGCAGCTTGTACGAGGACGTCCTGACTTTC. It encodes CASSLYEDVLTF.

This clonotype was seen at least ten times. The J gene is TRBJ2-5, the V gene TRBV6-1, with D hard to call. Germline lookup yields CDR1 MNHNS and CDR2 SASEGT. V was clipped by 5 bases and J by 4 bases, with 11 bases between them. The CDR3 consists of 13 residues. In nucleotides, the CDR3 is TGTGCCAGCAGTAGACTGACCACAGAGACCCAGTACTTC. This codes for CASSRLTTETQYF.

As regards this clonotype: The conserved final phenylalanine or tryptophan is absent from the CDR3, which likely points to a read error. V and J are TRBV12-3 or TRBV12-4 and TRBJ1-1, with D unclear. This CDR3 comprises 12 residues. V gave up 6 bases and J gave up 4 bases, with 9 bases separating them. The CDR3 loop is CASSKEFTEAFL. CDR3 bases: TGTGCCAGCAGCAAAGAATTCACTGAAGCTTTCCTT.

This clonotype was detected only a few times. The chain recombines TRBV12-3 or TRBV12-4 with TRBJ2-7; 9 bases agree with TRBD1. The CDR3 contains 14 residues. V was pared by 2 bases and J by 5 bases, with 4 bases of the junction left unmatched. The CDR3 is CASSLTGGFDEQYF. The CDR3 bases are TGTGCCAGCAGTTTAACAGGGGGCTTCGACGAGCAGTACTTC.

This clonotype was seen many times. The rearrangement uses TRBV6-5 and TRBJ2-5; D tentatively fits TRBD1 or TRBD2 (5 bases each). This CDR3 is 14 amino acids long. The germline V and J ends were trimmed by 0 bases and 5 bases, with 10 bases remaining between them. Germline assignment: CDR1 MNHEY and CDR2 SVGAGI. The CDR3 region has the DNA TGTGCCAGCAGTTACTCGTGGGGGACCGAGACCCAGTACTTC. This sequence encodes CASSYSWGTETQYF.

The rearrangement links TRBV28 to TRBJ2-1, with D uncertain. In germline, CDR1 is MDHEN, CDR2 SYDVKM. Trimming stripped 8 bases from V and 1 base from J, with 15 bases between. This CDR3 comprises 15 residues. CDR3 bases: TGTGCCAGCTCCCAACGAAGGGATTCCTACAATGAGCAGTTCTTC. Its translation: CASSQRRDSYNEQFF.

The J gene is TRBJ2-3, the V gene TRBV9; D remains ambiguous. Between the trimmed V and J ends, which lost 0 bases and 2 bases, there was a span of 7 bases. The germline V gene encodes CDR1 SGDLS and CDR2 YYNGEE. The CDR3 contains 14 residues. The CDR3 nucleotides read TGTGCCAGCAGCGTAGGAGTCCCCACAGATACGCAGTATTTT. This sequence encodes CASSVGVPTDTQYF.

Only a few counts were recorded for this clonotype. The gene calls are TRBV20-1 and TRBJ1-1; D gene unclear. Trimming took 4 bases from V and 7 from J, leaving 13 bases between them. Germline V gene data show CDR1 as DFQATT and CDR2 as SNEGSKA (reference sequence). CDR3 length: 12 amino acids. CDR3 bases: TGCAGTGCTACCCAGGTGGCGTTTGAAGCTTTCTTT. Protein sequence: CSATQVAFEAFF.

This clonotype has a handful of counts. This chain joins TRBV9 and TRBJ2-4; D not resolved. CDR3 length: 13 amino acids. The ends were cut back, 2 bases at V and 7 bases at J, with 10 bases in the middle. Germline V gives CDR1 SGDLS, CDR2 YYNGEE. The CDR3 region has the DNA TGTGCCAGCAGCGTCGCCGGTGGGAACATTCAGTACTTC. Translating gives CASSVAGGNIQYF.